These T cell receptor beta chains were read from a single sample in a study of T cells in Graves' hyperthyroidism and ophthalmopathy. One entry per CDR3 protein results from TCRdb running MiXCR on the multiplex PCR reads. Seen here are approximately 370,000 distinct CDR3 sequences, approximately 17% observed once, and the top ten hold roughly a third. The source material was blood. These receptors came from a woman aged 30 to 39 with Graves' hyperthyroidism that later progressed to Graves' ophthalmopathy. Each CDR3 is given without its conserved first and last residue. A row's size may be missing; if present it is once, few, many or a size class.

>TRBJ2-2|many|TRBV5-1
ASSLNPTPRGLNGELF
>TRBJ1-2|-|TRBV19
ASSRRLGDRVVKDGYT
>TRBJ2-2|many|TRBV28
ASSSPRGLARGGELF
>TRBJ1-1|many|TRBV20-1
SASHLGGDTEAF
>TRBJ2-7|-|TRBV20-1
SAAGGSALREQY
>TRBJ2-3|few|TRBV6-1
ASSLLAGRDTQY
>TRBJ1-1|many|TRBV20-1
SARAYLRGRGETEAF
>TRBJ2-1|-|TRBV18
ASSLDSGATYNEQF
>TRBJ2-2|-|TRBV12-3/TRBV12-4
ASSSKGGFNTGELF
>TRBJ2-7|few|TRBV28
ASSRQLDRVRGEQY
>TRBJ1-6|-|TRBV11-2
ASSLGVAGSPLH
>TRBJ2-1|many|TRBV11-2
ASSLTGGLSEQF
>TRBJ2-1|many|TRBV20-1
SARHPTGSAYNEQF
>TRBJ1-1|-|TRBV4-1
ASSRGRGRDPEAF
>TRBJ2-7|-|TRBV6-2/TRBV6-3
ASRSGARNWGDEQY
>TRBJ2-3|many|TRBV2
ARNYIGLAGMDTQY
>TRBJ2-2|-|TRBV6-1
ASSYPTGSLAGELF
>TRBJ2-5|-|TRBV12-3/TRBV12-4
ASSPQASGEQETQY
>TRBJ1-6|many|TRBV27
ASSLSDRALSYNSPLH
>TRBJ1-3|few|TRBV5-1
ASSGGLFGNTIY
>TRBJ2-5|many|TRBV7-2
ASSFYRGVQETQY
>TRBJ2-7|few|TRBV19
ASSIGAYEQY
>TRBJ2-1|many|TRBV11-2
ASSSGQGGNEQF
>TRBJ2-1|many|TRBV27
ASSLSTRNEQF